The 21 T cell receptor beta chains in this list originate from one sample, sequenced in a study of cytomegalovirus exposure and HLA in healthy donors. The PCR was carried out with 60 Vbeta primers and 13 Jbeta primers. Sequencing was performed with immunoSEQ multiplex PCR; in TCRdb, only in-frame clones are kept and a portion is missing. The repertoire consists of some 150,000 clones, with around four fifths occurring once and the leading ten covering about 1.3%. What was sequenced was PBMCs. The receptors come from a woman in her 50s in good health and CMV-seronegative.

This chain connects TRBV11-2 to TRBJ2-5, with D perhaps TRBD2 (7 bases). This CDR3 comprises 16 residues. Trimming removed 4 bases at V and 5 bases at J, with 20 bases between. The germline V gene encodes CDR1 SGHAT and CDR2 FQNNGV. CDR3: CASSSPRRGGWETQYF. CDR3 sequence (DNA): TGTGCCAGCAGCTCCCCGCGTAGGGGGGGGTGGGAGACCCAGTACTTC.

This clone was seen a handful of times. This chain links TRBV10-1 with TRBJ2-6; D is undetermined. Per germline, CDR1 WNHNN and CDR2 SYGVQD (reference sequence). This CDR3 has 14 residues. V lost 9 bases, J lost 4 bases, and 13 bases lay in between. CDR3 amino acids: CARPCSRGANVLTF. In DNA form, the CDR3 reads TGCGCCAGACCCTGCTCTAGGGGGGCCAACGTCCTGACTTTC.

The rearrangement joins TRBV4-3 to TRBJ1-2; 7 bases map to TRBD1. With 0 bases clipped from V and 4 bases from J, the junction kept 5 bases outside the gene matches. This CDR3 region has 15 residues. The V gene's germline CDR1 is LGHNA and CDR2 YSLEER. The chain's CDR3 is CASSQDGRGVYGYTF. The CDR3 DNA follows: TGCGCCAGCAGCCAAGACGGCAGGGGGGTCTATGGCTACACCTTC.

This rearrangement joins TRBV2 to TRBJ2-2, with TRBD1 identical over 7 bases. From germline, CDR1 is SNHLY and CDR2 FYNNEI. This CDR3 region has 15 residues. Trimming at V came to 4 bases and at J to 0 bases, leaving 2 bases not matched to a gene. The CDR3 spells CASSGGQTNTGELFF. For the CDR3, the DNA is TGTGCCAGCAGTGGGGGACAGACGAACACCGGGGAGCTGTTTTTT.

This clone was counted only a few times. The rearrangement uses TRBV19 and TRBJ1-3; TRBD1 agrees at 12 bases. The CDR3 covers 16 residues. CDR1 LNHDA and CDR2 SQIVND come from the germline V gene (reference sequence). The junction had 7 bases not matched to a gene; V was cut back by 5 bases and J by 5 bases. The CDR3 protein is CASSPPGQGARNTIYF. The CDR3 DNA reads as TGTGCCAGTAGTCCTCCGGGACAGGGGGCGAGAAACACCATATATTTT.

The genes are TRBV28 and TRBJ1-2, with D possibly being TRBD1 (5 bases). Germline lookup yields CDR1 MDHEN and CDR2 SYDVKM. Trimming cost V 5 bases and J 3 bases, with 16 bases left between them. The CDR3 has 15 residues. The CDR3 sequence: CASSPRTLLHYGYTF. The DNA of the CDR3 is TGTGCCAGCAGTCCAAGGACACTACTCCACTATGGCTACACCTTC.

The J gene is TRBJ2-5, the V gene TRBV27, with a weak D call TRBD1 (6 bases). The V end lost 2 bases, the J end lost 3 bases, and 13 bases lay between the germline ends. The CDR3 contains 15 residues. Per germline, CDR1 MNHEY and CDR2 SMNVEV (reference sequence). CDR3 sequence (DNA): TGTGCCAGCAGTTTAGGGCAGGGGAGAGAAGAGACCCAGTACTTC. Translation gives CASSLGQGREETQYF.

V is TRBV6-5 and J is TRBJ2-7; TRBD2 might be the D (5 bases). Per the germline V gene, CDR1 is MNHEY and CDR2 is SVGAGI. This CDR3 contains 15 residues. The germline V and J ends were trimmed by 0 bases and 2 bases, with 11 bases remaining between them. CDR3 coding DNA: TGTGCCAGCAGTTACTCCCGGGGATTCGCCTACGAGCAGTACTTC. Protein sequence: CASSYSRGFAYEQYF.

This clone occurred once. The genes are TRBV14 and TRBJ1-6, with TRBD1 as a possible D gene (5 bases). The V gene's germline CDR1 is SGHDN and CDR2 FVKESK. Trimming removed 6 bases from V and 7 bases from J, with 16 bases in between. The CDR3 has 15 residues. CDR3: CASSMNVRTNSPLHF. The CDR3, as DNA: TGTGCCAGCAGTATGAACGTCCGGACAAATTCACCCCTCCACTTT.

This chain uses TRBV14 with TRBJ1-4, with D possibly TRBD1 on 6 matching bases. Trimming pared 2 bases from V and 6 bases from J, leaving 13 bases between. This CDR3 is built from 15 residues. The germline gives CDR1 SGHDN, CDR2 FVKESK. This CDR3 is CASSQLQGFDEKLFF. Written as DNA, the CDR3 is TGTGCCAGCAGCCAATTACAGGGATTCGATGAAAAACTGTTTTTT.

This clone has a single count. The rearrangement uses TRBV18 and TRBJ2-1; D may be TRBD1 (6 bases). V lost 5 bases and J 7 bases, leaving 15 bases between the germline ends. Germline V gene data show CDR1 as KGHSH and CDR2 as LQKENI. The CDR3 spans 14 residues. The CDR3 sequence is CASSKSGVGNEQFF. The CDR3 bases are TGTGCCAGCTCAAAATCAGGGGTGGGGAATGAGCAGTTCTTC. The whole variable domain, filled in from reference TRBV18 and TRBJ2-1, reads NAGVMQNPRHLVRRRGQEARLRCSPMKGHSHVYWYRQLPEEGLKFMVYLQKENIIDESGMPKERFSAEFPKEGPSILRIQQVVRGDSAAYFCASSKSGVGNEQFFGPGTRLTVL.

This clone was seen once. The DNA of the CDR3 is TGTGCCAGCACCGCCGCGGGGAGGAACCAAGAGACCCAGTACTTC. This codes for CASTAAGRNQETQYF. The V and J genes are TRBV7-9 and TRBJ2-5; D may be TRBD2 (6 bases). Germline CDR1 is SEHNR and CDR2 is FQNEAQ (reference sequence). Trimming removed 7 bases at V and 0 bases at J, with 15 bases between. CDR3 length: 15 amino acids.

The chain is built from TRBV19 and TRBJ1-3; unclear D gene. Germline V CDR1 and CDR2: LNHDA, SQIVND (reference sequence). The CDR3 is 18 amino acids. Trimming pared 5 bases from V and 0 bases from J, leaving 20 bases between. CDR3 loop: CASSLYRRGAVSGNTIYF. In nucleotides, the CDR3 is TGTGCCAGTAGTCTCTACCGACGAGGAGCCGTCTCTGGAAACACCATATATTTT.

The chain joins TRBV19 to TRBJ2-6; D unclear. The CDR3 contains 14 residues. Germline V gives CDR1 LNHDA, CDR2 SQIVND (reference sequence). V shed 4 bases and J shed 2 bases, with 6 bases lying between them. CDR3: CASSTSPGANVLTF. The CDR3 region has the DNA TGTGCCAGTAGTACGTCCCCTGGGGCCAACGTCCTGACTTTC.

The chain employs TRBV4-3 and TRBJ2-5; 9 bases agree with TRBD2. With 3 bases clipped from V and 2 bases from J, the junction kept 4 bases outside the gene matches. The CDR3 sequence is 15 residues long. The germline CDR1 and CDR2 sequences are LGHNA and YSLEER. This CDR3 reads CASSQSGGKQETQYF. The CDR3 coding sequence is TGCGCCAGCAGCCAGAGCGGGGGGAAACAAGAGACCCAGTACTTC.

This clone was detected only a few times. The chain employs TRBV10-3 and TRBJ2-2; D might be TRBD2 (5 bases). Germline CDR1 and CDR2: ENHRY and SYGVKD. This CDR3 is built from 14 residues. V was cut by 4 bases and J by 1 base, with 7 bases left in between. This CDR3 reads CAISVSGNTGELFF. CDR3 DNA: TGTGCCATCAGTGTCAGCGGGAACACCGGGGAGCTGTTTTTT.

This clone has a single count. The DNA for the CDR3 is TGTGCCACCAGCCTCAGGGGTTTCGGGTACAATGAGCAGTTCTTC. This sequence encodes CATSLRGFGYNEQFF. V gene TRBV15 combines with J gene TRBJ2-1; D possibly corresponds to TRBD1 (6 bases). CDR1 is LNHNV and CDR2 is YYDKDF in the germline V gene (reference sequence). V was pared by 5 bases and J by 4 bases, with 15 bases between. The CDR3 loop spans 15 amino acids. Full variable domain (rest looked up from reference TRBV15 and TRBJ2-1): DAMVIQNPRYQVTQFGKPVTLSCSQTLNHNVMYWYQQKSSQAPKLLFHYYDKDFNNEADTPDNFQSRRPNTSFCFLDIRSPGLGDTAMYLCATSLRGFGYNEQFFGPGTRLTVL.

A single count supports this clone. V usage is TRBV7-9 and J usage is TRBJ2-5; 11 nucleotides align to TRBD2. The CDR3 has 15 residues. J was trimmed by 2 bases and V by 5 bases; bases with no gene match: 4. Germline CDR1 reads SEHNR; CDR2 reads FQNEAQ (reference sequence). The CDR3 spells CASSRTSGYQETQYF. As DNA, the CDR3 is TGTGCCAGCAGCCGGACTAGCGGGTATCAAGAGACCCAGTACTTC.

This chain uses TRBV7-9 with TRBJ2-7, with 9 bases matching TRBD1. Per germline, CDR1 SEHNR and CDR2 FQNEAQ (reference sequence). V shed 7 bases, J shed 7 bases, and the junction held 14 bases outside the gene matches. The CDR3 has 15 residues. The CDR3 nucleotides read TGTGCCAGCACCCGGGGGACAGGGCCCCCTGGAGAGCAGTACTTC. Amino acid sequence: CASTRGTGPPGEQYF.

The chain recombines TRBV2 with TRBJ1-1; 7 positions match TRBD1. V dropped 4 bases and J dropped 1; count of bases not matched to a gene: 0. Germline assignment: CDR1 SNHLY and CDR2 FYNNEI. This CDR3 has 13 amino acids. CDR3 in amino acids: CASSGDRNTEAFF. DNA of the CDR3: TGTGCCAGCAGTGGGGACAGGAACACTGAAGCTTTCTTT.

The V call is TRBV11-2, the J call TRBJ2-3, with TRBD2 matching over 8 bases. The CDR3 consists of 16 residues. CDR1 is SGHAT, CDR2 FQNNGV, per germline. The V gene end was trimmed by 3 bases and the J gene end by 4 bases; junction bases not matched to a gene: 9. CDR3 nucleotides: TGTGCCAGCAGCTTGCGGCGGGGGGAGGTCGCAGATACGCAGTATTTT. This translates into CASSLRRGEVADTQYF.